Below, 19 T cell receptor beta chains from the same sample are listed, as sequenced in a study of OX40 agonist ivuxolimab in advanced cancers. TCRdb's copy holds only in-frame clones and misses some; the assay was immunoSEQ multiplex PCR. The table has about 110,000 clones, more than 85% seen once. This material consisted of CD4+ or CD8+ T cells sorted from blood, taken in a trial of the OX40 agonist ivuxolimab. These receptors all stem from an adult with an advanced solid tumor such as melanoma, head and neck, liver or kidney cancer.

The gene calls are TRBV19 and TRBJ1-2, with D possibly being TRBD1 (6 bases). The CDR3 is made up of 12 amino acids. Germline-derived CDR1 and CDR2 are LNHDA and SQIVND (reference sequence). V was cut by 9 bases and J by 6 bases, with 14 bases left in between. The CDR3 here is CASNKGEDGYTF. The CDR3 nucleotides are TGTGCCAGCAATAAGGGGGAGGATGGCTACACCTTC.

The chain uses TRBV6-5 and TRBJ2-3, with D possibly called TRBD1 or TRBD2 (5 bases each). Germline CDR1 is MNHEY and CDR2 is SVGAGI. V lost 4 bases, J lost 2 bases, and 16 bases lay in between. The CDR3 has 16 residues. For the CDR3, the DNA is TGTGCCAGCAGTTCAGCCGGGACCGACAACACAGATACGCAGTATTTT. It codes for CASSSAGTDNTDTQYF.

This chain uses TRBV20-1 with TRBJ2-1; D remains unclear. Germline V gene data show CDR1 as DFQATT and CDR2 as SNEGSKA (reference sequence). V was cut by 0 bases and J by 10 bases, with 7 bases left in between. The CDR3 has 11 amino acids. The CDR3 loop is CSARDNSEQFF. As DNA, the CDR3 is TGCAGTGCTAGAGATAACAGCGAGCAGTTCTTC.

This chain connects TRBV11-2 to TRBJ2-2; 8 nucleotides align to TRBD1. CDR1 is SGHAT and CDR2 is FQNNGV in the germline V gene. V trimming: 3 bases; J trimming: 1 base; junction bases outside the gene matches: 1. CDR3 length equals 15 residues. CDR3 loop: CASSFGQGNTGELFF. CDR3 in DNA: TGTGCCAGCAGCTTCGGACAGGGGAACACCGGGGAGCTGTTTTTT.

The chain recombines TRBV7-9 with TRBJ1-2; D perhaps matches TRBD1 (6 bases). Germline V gives CDR1 SEHNR, CDR2 FQNEAQ (reference sequence). The CDR3 covers 15 residues. V was cut by 2 bases and J by 8 bases, with 18 bases left in between. The CDR3 loop is CASSLLQGRNGGYTF. CDR3 in DNA: TGTGCCAGCAGCTTACTACAGGGACGAAACGGGGGCTACACCTTC.

The V call is TRBV7-2, the J call TRBJ1-3, with D perhaps TRBD1 (6 bases). Looked up from germline, CDR1 is SGHTA and CDR2 is FQGNSA. The V end was cut by 6 bases, the J end by 0 bases, with 12 bases between. The CDR3 is 15 residues long. The CDR3 DNA reads TGTGCCAGCAGTATAACAGGGACCTCTGGAAACACCATATATTTT. Translating it yields CASSITGTSGNTIYF.

The rearrangement links TRBV9 to TRBJ2-2; 7 bases fit TRBD1. CDR3 length: 16 residues. The V gene's germline CDR1 is SGDLS and CDR2 YYNGEE. V was clipped by 4 bases and J by 5 bases; unmatched bases: 11. This CDR3 reads CASSTTGVGLTGELFF. The CDR3 DNA follows: TGTGCCAGCAGCACCACAGGGGTCGGTTTGACCGGGGAGCTGTTTTTT. Full variable domain (outside the CDR3, taken from reference TRBV9 and TRBJ2-2): DSGVTQTPKHLITATGQRVTLRCSPRSGDLSVYWYQQSLDQGLQFLIQYYNGEERAKGNILERFSAQQFPDLHSELNLSSLELGDSALYFCASSTTGVGLTGELFFGEGSRLTVL.

The genes are TRBV9 and TRBJ2-2; D ambiguous. The V end lost 0 bases, the J end lost 1 base, and 7 bases lay between the germline ends. The germline gives CDR1 SGDLS, CDR2 YYNGEE. This CDR3 has 15 amino acids. CDR3 nucleotides: TGTGCCAGCAGCGTAGTGCCAGGGAACACCGGGGAGCTGTTTTTT. It codes for CASSVVPGNTGELFF.

In DNA form, the CDR3 reads TGTGCCAGCAGCCCAATAGGTGCTAGCGGGGGGGCGCAGTATTTT. Protein sequence: CASSPIGASGGAQYF. V usage is TRBV7-8 and J usage is TRBJ2-3; 12 bases map to TRBD2. From germline, CDR1 is SGHVS and CDR2 FQNEAQ. Trimming removed 5 bases from V and 10 bases from J; junction bases left unmatched: 10. The CDR3 runs 15 residues. Looking up the rest from reference TRBV7-8 and TRBJ2-3 gives the full variable domain: GAGVSQSPRYKVAKRGQDVALRCDPISGHVSLFWYQQALGQGPEFLTYFQNEAQLDKSGLPSDRFFAERPEGSVSTLKIQRTQQEDSAVYLCASSPIGASGGAQYFGPGTRLTVL.

V and J are TRBV7-9 and TRBJ2-7; no definite D call. The CDR3 totals 11 residues. Trimming took off 5 bases at V and 7 bases at J, with 9 bases between the two ends. Germline CDR1 and CDR2: SEHNR and FQNEAQ (reference sequence). Here the CDR3 DNA reads TGTGCCAGCAGCCCTTCTAGGGAGCAGTACTTC. It is translated as CASSPSREQYF.

The gene calls are TRBV6-5 and TRBJ1-2; D uncertain. The V gene lost 0 bases and the J gene lost 7 bases, with 6 bases spanning the gap. Germline CDR1 reads MNHEY; CDR2 reads SVGAGI. The CDR3 contains 12 residues. This CDR3 reads CASSYSKGGYTF. In DNA, the CDR3 is TGTGCCAGCAGTTACTCTAAGGGTGGCTACACCTTC.

This chain uses TRBV9 with TRBJ2-5; D possibly corresponds to TRBD1 (5 bases). Trimming left V 4 bases short and J 2 bases short, with 9 bases between. Germline CDR1 SGDLS, CDR2 YYNGEE. The CDR3 runs to 13 residues. The CDR3 DNA reads as TGTGCCAGCAGCCTGGGGCGGCAAGAGACCCAGTACTTC. This codes for CASSLGRQETQYF.

This sequence joins TRBV7-9 and TRBJ2-2, with TRBD1 as a possible D gene (6 bases). Germline V lookup: CDR1 SEHNR, CDR2 FQNEAQ (reference sequence). The CDR3 has 14 amino acids. V lost 6 bases and J lost 5, with 13 bases in between. CDR3 in amino acids: CASRSGVETGELFF. The CDR3 region has the DNA TGTGCCAGCAGATCAGGGGTCGAAACCGGGGAGCTGTTTTTT.

The genes are TRBV27 and TRBJ1-4; the D gene is possibly TRBD1 (6 bases). CDR1 and CDR2 from the germline V gene are MNHEY and SMNVEV (reference sequence). The CDR3 runs to 15 residues. The V gene lost 6 bases and the J gene lost 7 bases, with 18 bases spanning the gap. CDR3 sequence reads: CASSDTGTWGEKLFF. CDR3 nucleotides: TGTGCCAGCAGCGATACCGGGACATGGGGTGAAAAACTGTTTTTT.

The chain links TRBV10-3 to TRBJ1-1; D gene uncertain. The CDR3 is made up of 15 amino acids. The germline V and J ends were trimmed by 0 bases and 0 bases, with 8 bases remaining between them. Germline-derived CDR1 and CDR2 are ENHRY and SYGVKD. CDR3 residues: CAISESLGMNTEAFF. CDR3 nucleotide sequence: TGTGCCATCAGTGAGTCTTTGGGGATGAACACTGAAGCTTTCTTT.

J is TRBJ2-7 and V is TRBV6-4, with D unresolved. This CDR3 comprises 9 residues. Trimming stripped 11 bases from V and 3 bases from J, with 5 bases between. Germline V gene sequence: CDR1 MRHNA, CDR2 SNTAGT. CDR3 sequence (DNA): TGTGCCCGATGCTACGAGCAGTACTTC. This encodes CARCYEQYF.

This chain connects TRBV11-3 to TRBJ2-5; no clear D. The germline CDR1 and CDR2 sequences are SGHNT and YENEEA. Trimming stripped 2 bases from V and 5 bases from J, with 12 bases between. The CDR3 consists of 14 residues. The CDR3 loop is CASSLRAVPETQYF. In nucleotides, the CDR3 is TGTGCCAGCAGCTTACGGGCGGTCCCCGAGACCCAGTACTTC.

V is TRBV18 and J is TRBJ2-2; tentative D call: TRBD2 (6 bases). The CDR3 loop spans 18 amino acids. V was pared by 3 bases and J by 0 bases, with 17 bases between. Germline CDR1 and CDR2: KGHSH and LQKENI. The CDR3 nucleotides read TGTGCCAGCTCACCCCTACCCGGGACTGCAACGAACACCGGGGAGCTGTTTTTT. Its protein is CASSPLPGTATNTGELFF.

V usage is TRBV19 and J usage is TRBJ1-1; the D gene is possibly TRBD1 (5 bases). The V and J ends lost 10 bases and 10 bases respectively, with 22 bases between them. This CDR3 comprises 13 residues. CDR1 and CDR2 (germline): LNHDA, SQIVND (reference sequence). CDR3 protein: CATAPGTAPRAFF. Here the CDR3 DNA reads TGTGCCACTGCCCCCGGGACGGCCCCTCGAGCTTTCTTT.